The rows below give T cell receptor beta chains drawn from one sample of a study of CD8 T cells in acute hepatitis C reinfection. Profiling relied on immunoSEQ multiplex PCR, and the TCRdb table lists in-frame clones only, not all of them. Among some 1,400 clones, 48% were seen once, and the ten largest hold approximately 8.5%. This sample comprised HCV NS3-1073 tetramer-sorted CD8+ T cells from PBMCs, obtained during acute infection. These receptors were collected from a woman aged 18-30 years with chronic hepatitis C. Each CDR3 is given with its conserved first and last residue. A D gene is named only where the DNA matches it firmly.

v_gene: TRBV7-9; d_gene: -; j_gene: TRBJ1-1; CDR3aa: CASRYFQLGEAFF
v_gene: TRBV6-5; d_gene: -; j_gene: TRBJ1-2; CDR3aa: CASRAGAYGYTF
v_gene: TRBV4-1; d_gene: -; j_gene: TRBJ1-1; CDR3aa: CASSHEYTEAFF
v_gene: TRBV27; d_gene: TRBD1; j_gene: TRBJ2-6; CDR3aa: CASSLTGQGYVLTF
v_gene: TRBV4-2; d_gene: -; j_gene: TRBJ2-7; CDR3aa: CASSQEVSGSWGEQYF
v_gene: TRBV27; d_gene: -; j_gene: TRBJ2-7; CDR3aa: CASSLSIQGYEQYF
v_gene: TRBV2; d_gene: TRBD2; j_gene: TRBJ2-5; CDR3aa: CASTSPTGLLSTRTQYF
v_gene: TRBV6-4; d_gene: -; j_gene: TRBJ1-6; CDR3aa: CASSYNSQANSPLHF
v_gene: TRBV4-3; d_gene: TRBD2; j_gene: TRBJ2-3; CDR3aa: CASSQEPLGASGGGDTQYF
v_gene: TRBV4-3; d_gene: TRBD1; j_gene: TRBJ1-1; CDR3aa: CASSQEVPGQGGLGEAFF
v_gene: TRBV11-3; d_gene: -; j_gene: TRBJ2-1; CDR3aa: CASSSTEAGISYNEQFF
v_gene: TRBV2; d_gene: TRBD1; j_gene: TRBJ1-5; CDR3aa: CASSEWGQGNQPQHF
v_gene: TRBV4-1; d_gene: TRBD1; j_gene: TRBJ1-5; CDR3aa: CASSHQFTPGTGCSNQPQHF
v_gene: TRBV6-5; d_gene: -; j_gene: TRBJ1-2; CDR3aa: CASSGRELNYGYTF
v_gene: TRBV4-2; d_gene: -; j_gene: TRBJ1-5; CDR3aa: CASSQEQGSQPQHF
v_gene: TRBV27; d_gene: -; j_gene: TRBJ1-1; CDR3aa: CASSLITNTEAFF
v_gene: TRBV9; d_gene: TRBD2; j_gene: TRBJ2-5; CDR3aa: CASSVEETSGGHQETQYF
v_gene: TRBV7-2; d_gene: -; j_gene: TRBJ1-3; CDR3aa: CASSLPQGNTIYF
v_gene: TRBV7-2; d_gene: -; j_gene: TRBJ1-1; CDR3aa: CASSTTEAGDTEAFF
v_gene: TRBV4-2; d_gene: -; j_gene: TRBJ1-4; CDR3aa: CASSQEIGTWGKLFF
v_gene: TRBV2; d_gene: -; j_gene: TRBJ1-6; CDR3aa: CASSKDHNSPLHF
v_gene: TRBV4-3; d_gene: -; j_gene: TRBJ2-2; CDR3aa: CASSQEVGAPGELFF
v_gene: TRBV7-9; d_gene: -; j_gene: TRBJ2-7; CDR3aa: CASSPRDTGSEQYF
v_gene: TRBV4-2; d_gene: -; j_gene: TRBJ1-1; CDR3aa: CASSHQDNTEAFF
v_gene: TRBV4-3; d_gene: TRBD2; j_gene: TRBJ2-2; CDR3aa: CASSQEGASGGGGELFF
v_gene: TRBV4-2; d_gene: -; j_gene: TRBJ1-1; CDR3aa: CASSQELGTEAFF
v_gene: TRBV4-3; d_gene: TRBD1; j_gene: TRBJ2-5; CDR3aa: CASSQDRGTGDPDQETQYF
v_gene: TRBV21-1; d_gene: -; j_gene: TRBJ1-2; CDR3aa: CASSKAGPSRNYGYTF
v_gene: TRBV27; d_gene: -; j_gene: TRBJ2-1; CDR3aa: CASSYLMGSSYNEQFF
v_gene: TRBV21-1; d_gene: -; j_gene: TRBJ2-3; CDR3aa: CASSKVGTSMGTDTQYF
v_gene: TRBV4-2; d_gene: -; j_gene: TRBJ1-2; CDR3aa: CASSQEMIQGVGGYTF
v_gene: TRBV4-2; d_gene: TRBD2; j_gene: TRBJ2-2; CDR3aa: CASSQEPGGPNTGELFF
v_gene: TRBV4-2; d_gene: TRBD1; j_gene: TRBJ2-7; CDR3aa: CASSQEVGQSSYEQYF
v_gene: TRBV19; d_gene: -; j_gene: TRBJ2-1; CDR3aa: CASSIELSDEQFF
v_gene: TRBV4-3; d_gene: -; j_gene: TRBJ1-5; CDR3aa: CASSQVGRPDQPQHF
v_gene: TRBV7-8; d_gene: -; j_gene: TRBJ2-2; CDR3aa: CASSSGLPGELFF
v_gene: TRBV5-8; d_gene: -; j_gene: TRBJ2-3; CDR3aa: CASSFREHGGYTDTQYF
v_gene: TRBV6-5; d_gene: -; j_gene: TRBJ1-1; CDR3aa: CASTSGAGTEAFF
v_gene: TRBV4-2; d_gene: TRBD1; j_gene: TRBJ2-7; CDR3aa: CASSQEVKQGWGEQYF
v_gene: TRBV6-4; d_gene: -; j_gene: TRBJ1-2; CDR3aa: CASSYSGGLNYGYTF
v_gene: TRBV5-8; d_gene: TRBD2; j_gene: TRBJ2-5; CDR3aa: CASSLAQTSGGYQETQYF
v_gene: TRBV15; d_gene: -; j_gene: TRBJ2-1; CDR3aa: CATSRDGQYNEQFF
v_gene: TRBV15; d_gene: -; j_gene: TRBJ2-3; CDR3aa: CAIVYGDTQYF
v_gene: TRBV15; d_gene: -; j_gene: TRBJ2-2; CDR3aa: CATSREGNTGELFF
v_gene: TRBV4-2; d_gene: -; j_gene: TRBJ1-2; CDR3aa: CASSQEMAGGNGYTF
v_gene: TRBV4-2; d_gene: -; j_gene: TRBJ1-1; CDR3aa: CASSQEMNTEAFF
v_gene: TRBV9; d_gene: -; j_gene: TRBJ2-1; CDR3aa: CASGEGGNEQFF
v_gene: TRBV27; d_gene: TRBD1; j_gene: TRBJ1-4; CDR3aa: CASSLTTGDPQKLFF
v_gene: TRBV6-5; d_gene: TRBD2; j_gene: TRBJ2-1; CDR3aa: CASSSLVSGGGDEQFF
v_gene: TRBV27; d_gene: -; j_gene: TRBJ1-2; CDR3aa: CASSLSAQGYGYTF
v_gene: TRBV18; d_gene: TRBD1; j_gene: TRBJ1-1; CDR3aa: CASSTGRETEAFF